The sample holds one count of the clone carrying this T cell receptor beta chain. The data stem from a study of cytomegalovirus exposure and HLA in healthy donors. This CDR3 has 18 residues. CDR1 is SGHVS and CDR2 is FQNEAQ in the germline V gene. V was shortened by 5 bases and J by 8 bases, with 28 bases between the two germline ends. A multiplex PCR was run with 60 Vbeta primers and 13 Jbeta primers. Profiled with immunoSEQ multiplex PCR; TCRdb holds only in-frame clones, not every one. The data contain 150,000 to 200,000 clones, approximately 84% of them singletons. Sequencing input: PBMCs. This sequence originates from a young man in good health and CMV-seropositive. The J gene is TRBJ1-3, the V gene TRBV7-8; D ambiguous. The CDR3: CASSRTKRGTRSDYTIYF. The CDR3 bases are TGTGCCAGCAGCCGGACGAAACGTGGCACCCGATCGGACTACACCATATATTTT.